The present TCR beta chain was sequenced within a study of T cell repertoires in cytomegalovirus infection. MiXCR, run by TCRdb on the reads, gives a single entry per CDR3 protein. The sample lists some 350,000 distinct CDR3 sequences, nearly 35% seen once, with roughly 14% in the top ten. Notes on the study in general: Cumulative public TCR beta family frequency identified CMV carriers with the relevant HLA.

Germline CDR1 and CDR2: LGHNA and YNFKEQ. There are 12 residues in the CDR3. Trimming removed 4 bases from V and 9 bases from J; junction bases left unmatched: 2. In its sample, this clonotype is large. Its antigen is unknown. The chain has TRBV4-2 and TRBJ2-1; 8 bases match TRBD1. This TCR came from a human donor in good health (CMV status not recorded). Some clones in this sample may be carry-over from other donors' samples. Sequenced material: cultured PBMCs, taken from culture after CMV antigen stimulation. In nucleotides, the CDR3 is TGTGCCAGCAGCCTCGACAGGGGTGAGCAGTTCTTC. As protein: CASSLDRGEQFF.